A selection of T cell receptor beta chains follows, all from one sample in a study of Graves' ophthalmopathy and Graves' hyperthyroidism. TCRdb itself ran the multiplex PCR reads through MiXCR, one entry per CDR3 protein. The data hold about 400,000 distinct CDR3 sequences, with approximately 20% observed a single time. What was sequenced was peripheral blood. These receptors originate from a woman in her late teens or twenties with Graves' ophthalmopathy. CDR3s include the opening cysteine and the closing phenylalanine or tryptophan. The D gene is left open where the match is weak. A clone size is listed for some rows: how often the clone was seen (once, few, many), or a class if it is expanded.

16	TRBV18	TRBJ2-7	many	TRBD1	CASSSPGGPSSYEQYF	TGTGCCAGCTCATCACCAGGGGGCCCAAGCTCCTACGAGCAGTACTTC
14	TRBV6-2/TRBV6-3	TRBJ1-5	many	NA	CASSYYGGGQPQHF	TGTGCCAGCAGTTACTACGGGGGCGGTCAGCCCCAGCATTTT
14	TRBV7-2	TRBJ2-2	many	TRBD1	CASSLRDRRGELFF	TGTGCCAGCAGCCTGCGGGACAGGCGCGGGGAGCTGTTTTTT
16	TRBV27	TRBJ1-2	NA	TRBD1	CASKRAGGAANYGYTF	TGTGCCAGCAAGCGGGCAGGGGGCGCCGCGAACTATGGCTACACCTTC
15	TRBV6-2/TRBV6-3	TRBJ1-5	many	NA	CASRHALGPNQPQHF	TGTGCCAGCAGACATGCGTTGGGGCCCAATCAGCCCCAGCATTTT
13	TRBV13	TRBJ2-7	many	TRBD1	CASRRQGAGEQYF	TGTGCCAGCAGACGACAGGGGGCTGGCGAGCAGTACTTC
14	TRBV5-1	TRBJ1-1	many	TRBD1	CASSWTGEETEAFF	TGCGCCAGCAGCTGGACAGGGGAAGAAACTGAAGCTTTCTTT
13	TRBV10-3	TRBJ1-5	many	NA	CAISDNSNQPQHF	TGTGCCATCAGTGATAATAGCAATCAGCCCCAGCATTTT
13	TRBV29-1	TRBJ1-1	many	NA	CSVLRQGTTEAFF	TGCAGCGTCCTCCGGCAGGGGACGACTGAAGCTTTCTTT
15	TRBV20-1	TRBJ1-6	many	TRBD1	CSASSPGQGSSPLHF	TGCAGTGCTAGCTCTCCAGGACAGGGCTCTTCACCCCTCCACTTT
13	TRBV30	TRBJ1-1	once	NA	CAWTDNVNTEAFF	TGTGCCTGGACGGACAACGTGAACACTGAAGCTTTCTTT
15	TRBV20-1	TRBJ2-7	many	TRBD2	CSARPALAASYEQYF	TGCAGTGCTCGCCCCGCCCTAGCGGCCTCCTACGAGCAGTACTTC
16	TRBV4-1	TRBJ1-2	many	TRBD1	CASSQRTGGENYGYTF	TGCGCCAGCAGCCAACGCACAGGGGGCGAGAACTATGGCTACACCTTC
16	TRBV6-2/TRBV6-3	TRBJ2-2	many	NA	CASSYTPRIGGGELFF	TGTGCCAGCAGTTACACCCCCCGGATCGGAGGAGGGGAGCTGTTTTTT
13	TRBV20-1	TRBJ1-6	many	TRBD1	CSAIDRDESPLHF	TGCAGTGCCATTGACAGGGATGAATCACCCCTCCACTTT
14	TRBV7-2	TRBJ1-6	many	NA	CASSFGRGSSPLHF	TGTGCCAGCAGCTTTGGGAGGGGTTCTTCACCCCTCCACTTT
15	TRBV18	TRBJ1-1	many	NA	CASSPLPELNTEAFF	TGTGCCAGCTCACCCTTACCCGAGCTGAACACTGAAGCTTTCTTT
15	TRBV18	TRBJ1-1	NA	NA	CASSLTDYMNTEAFF	TGTGCCAGCTCACTCACGGACTACATGAACACTGAAGCTTTCTTT
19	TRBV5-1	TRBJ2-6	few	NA	CASSLVVGDGSSGANVLTF	TGCGCCAGCAGCTTGGTAGTCGGGGACGGATCCTCTGGGGCCAACGTCCTGACTTTC
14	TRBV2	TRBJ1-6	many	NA	CASSAGLGSSPLHF	TGTGCCAGCAGTGCAGGGTTGGGAAGTTCACCCCTCCACTTT
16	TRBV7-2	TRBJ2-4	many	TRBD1	CASSSGTALAKNIQYF	TGTGCCAGCAGCTCCGGGACAGCTCTAGCCAAAAACATTCAGTACTTC
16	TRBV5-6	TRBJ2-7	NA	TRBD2	CASSQRTSGTSYEQYF	TGTGCCAGCAGCCAAAGGACTAGCGGGACTTCCTACGAGCAGTACTTC
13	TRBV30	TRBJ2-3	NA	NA	CASKGIGTDTQYF	TGTGCCTCAAAGGGGATCGGCACAGATACGCAGTATTTT
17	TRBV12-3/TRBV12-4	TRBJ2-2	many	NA	CASSFKRTAASTGELFF	TGTGCCAGCAGTTTTAAGAGGACAGCTGCGAGCACCGGGGAGCTGTTTTTT
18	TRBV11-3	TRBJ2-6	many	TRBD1	CASSPVGTGGLGANVLTF	TGTGCCAGCAGCCCAGTCGGGACAGGGGGCCTTGGGGCCAACGTCCTGACTTTC
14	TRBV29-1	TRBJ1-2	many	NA	CSVEGRRPNYGYTF	TGCAGCGTTGAGGGCCGCCGGCCCAACTATGGCTACACCTTC
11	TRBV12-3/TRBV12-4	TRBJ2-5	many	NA	CASGAQETQYF	TGTGCCAGCGGGGCGCAAGAGACCCAGTACTTC
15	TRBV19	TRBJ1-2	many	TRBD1	CASTETGTGVYGYTF	TGTGCCAGTACCGAAACCGGGACAGGGGTTTATGGCTACACCTTC
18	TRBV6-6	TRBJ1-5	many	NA	CASLKALGAIGSNQPQHF	TGTGCCAGCCTTAAAGCCCTCGGCGCAATCGGAAGCAATCAGCCCCAGCATTTT
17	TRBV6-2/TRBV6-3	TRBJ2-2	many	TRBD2	CATPRLAGDANTGELFF	TGTGCCACTCCCCGACTAGCGGGAGATGCGAACACCGGGGAGCTGTTTTTT
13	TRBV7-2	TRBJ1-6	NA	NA	CASSLGRERPLHF	TGTGCCAGCAGCTTAGGGAGGGAGCGCCCCCTCCACTTT
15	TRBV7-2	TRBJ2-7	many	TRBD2	CASSLASAGEGEQYF	TGTGCCAGCAGCTTAGCGTCAGCGGGAGAAGGCGAGCAGTACTTC
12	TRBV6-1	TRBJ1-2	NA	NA	CATLHRQAVYTF	TGTGCCACCCTTCACCGACAGGCTGTCTACACCTTC
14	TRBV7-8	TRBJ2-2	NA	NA	CASSHLAPTGELFF	TGTGCCAGCAGCCACCTCGCCCCGACCGGGGAGCTGTTTTTT
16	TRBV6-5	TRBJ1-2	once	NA	CASSWGSGTRYYGYTF	TGTGCCAGCAGTTGGGGTTCAGGGACCCGCTACTATGGCTACACCTTC
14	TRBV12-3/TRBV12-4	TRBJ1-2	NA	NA	CASSLALRSYGYTF	TGTGCCAGCAGTTTAGCGCTGAGGAGTTATGGCTACACCTTC
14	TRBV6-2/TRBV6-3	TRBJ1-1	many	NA	CASKMTGSNTEAFF	TGTGCCAGCAAAATGACGGGATCCAACACTGAAGCTTTCTTT
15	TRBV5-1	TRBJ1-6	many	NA	CASSLRAGAESPLHF	TGCGCCAGCAGCTTGCGGGCAGGGGCGGAATCACCCCTCCACTTT
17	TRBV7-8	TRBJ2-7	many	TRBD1	CASSLWGWDRFSYEQYF	TGTGCCAGCAGCTTATGGGGTTGGGACAGATTTTCCTACGAGCAGTACTTC
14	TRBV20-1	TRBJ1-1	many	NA	CSARIRAENTEAFF	TGCAGTGCTAGGATCAGGGCAGAAAACACTGAAGCTTTCTTT
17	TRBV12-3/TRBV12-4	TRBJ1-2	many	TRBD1	CASSLNLPRTGNYGYTF	TGTGCCAGCAGTCTCAACCTTCCCCGGACAGGGAACTATGGCTACACCTTC
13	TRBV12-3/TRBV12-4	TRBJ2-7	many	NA	CASSLTGFWEQYF	TGTGCCAGCAGTTTAACAGGGTTTTGGGAGCAGTACTTC
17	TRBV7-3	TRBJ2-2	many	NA	CASSSLLSSSNTGELFF	TGTGCCAGCAGCTCCCTCCTTTCTAGCTCGAACACCGGGGAGCTGTTTTTT